One and the same sample provided the 32 T cell receptor beta chains below, sequenced in a study of PD-L1 blockade in urothelial cancer. The data were produced by immunoSEQ multiplex PCR, yet TCRdb's version contains in-frame clones alone and is incomplete. The sample contains some 43,000 clones, around 84% of which appear only once. As to time point: pretreatment peripheral blood. The sequenced sample was PBMCs, obtained around atezolizumab (anti-PD-L1) treatment. Source of these receptors: a man aged 55 to 70 with urothelial cancer.

The chain carries TRBV18 and TRBJ2-1; 10 nucleotides match TRBD2. V lost 3 bases to trimming and J lost 8 bases; unmatched junction nucleotides: 10. The CDR3 covers 16 residues. Germline V CDR1 and CDR2: KGHSH, LQKENI. The CDR3 is CASSPPSGGALDEQFF. CDR3 nucleotide sequence: TGTGCCAGCTCACCCCCTAGCGGGGGCGCCTTGGATGAGCAGTTCTTC.

This clone was counted at least ten times. The genes are TRBV7-2 and TRBJ2-7, with a possible D match to TRBD2 (7 bases). This CDR3 spans 12 amino acids. V lost 8 bases to trimming and J lost 6 bases, with 14 bases between them. The germline CDR1 and CDR2 sequences are SGHTA and FQGNSA. Here the CDR3 reads CASAKGGVEQYF. In nucleotides, the CDR3 is TGTGCCAGCGCGAAGGGGGGGGTCGAGCAGTACTTC.

The rearrangement links TRBV9 to TRBJ1-2, with TRBD1 identical over 9 bases. The V and J ends lost 0 bases and 4 bases, in that order; junction bases with no gene match: 4. CDR3 length equals 15 residues. Germline lookup yields CDR1 SGDLS and CDR2 YYNGEE. This chain's CDR3 is CASSVGGQGAYGYTF. The DNA for the CDR3 is TGTGCCAGCAGCGTAGGGGGACAGGGCGCCTATGGCTACACCTTC.

The chain joins TRBV7-6 to TRBJ2-2; D might be TRBD2 (5 bases). CDR1 and CDR2 from the germline V gene are SGHVS and FNYEAQ. The CDR3 has 16 residues. V gave up 1 base and J gave up 5 bases, with 14 bases separating them. CDR3 sequence reads: CASSLGSAGSTGELFF. The CDR3 coding sequence is TGTGCCAGCAGCTTAGGATCGGCGGGCTCGACCGGGGAGCTGTTTTTT.

The rearrangement links TRBV19 to TRBJ2-7; 7 bases are shared with TRBD2. Looked up from germline, CDR1 is LNHDA and CDR2 is SQIVND (reference sequence). The ends lost 3 bases at V and 4 bases at J; junction bases unmatched: 9. This CDR3 has 15 residues. This chain's CDR3 is CASSIPGGSIYEQYF. Here the CDR3 DNA reads TGTGCCAGTAGTATTCCTGGCGGGAGCATATACGAGCAGTACTTC.

The chain joins TRBV5-1 to TRBJ2-1, with 11 bases lining up with TRBD2. This CDR3 spans 16 amino acids. Per the germline V gene, CDR1 is SGHRS and CDR2 is YFSETQ. Trimming cost V 4 bases and J 8 bases; bases outside gene matches: 11. This CDR3 reads CASSLSGRAFVHEQFF. CDR3 bases: TGCGCCAGCAGCCTTAGCGGGAGGGCTTTTGTCCATGAGCAGTTCTTC. Complete variable domain (other parts from reference TRBV5-1 and TRBJ2-1): KAGVTQTPRYLIKTRGQQVTLSCSPISGHRSVSWYQQTPGQGLQFLFEYFSETQRNKGNFPGRFSGRQFSNSRSEMNVSTLELGDSALYLCASSLSGRAFVHEQFFGPGTRLTVL.

The chain is built from TRBV2 and TRBJ1-2; no clear D gene. The V gene's germline CDR1 is SNHLY and CDR2 FYNNEI. The CDR3 has 11 residues. V lost 4 bases and J 8 bases, leaving 8 bases between the germline ends. This CDR3 reads CASSVERGYTF. The CDR3 DNA reads as TGTGCCAGCAGTGTAGAGAGGGGCTACACCTTC.

This clone showed up just a few times. In the same sample, other DNA sequences code for this CDR3. The chain recombines TRBV7-9 with TRBJ1-4; D remains ambiguous. CDR3 size: 14 residues. The germline CDR1 and CDR2 sequences are SEHNR and FQNEAQ (reference sequence). Trimming left V 2 bases short and J 5 bases short, with 9 bases between. The CDR3 protein is CASSLSGTNEKLFF. As DNA, the CDR3 is TGTGCCAGCAGCTTATCGGGAACAAATGAAAAACTGTTTTTT.

The count of this clone is one. The V gene is TRBV28, the J gene TRBJ1-1; 7 nucleotides agree with TRBD1. Germline lookup yields CDR1 MDHEN and CDR2 SYDVKM. The CDR3 loop spans 17 amino acids. J lost 1 base, V lost 7 bases, and 15 bases had no gene match. The CDR3 nucleotides read TGTGCCAGCAACGACTTCCGAAGGGGGCCCAGGAACACTGAAGCTTTCTTT. Amino acid sequence: CASNDFRRGPRNTEAFF.

The chain recombines TRBV28 with TRBJ2-7, with TRBD2 as a possible D gene (6 bases). Deletions cut 6 bases from V and 3 bases from J, with 15 bases between. Looked up from germline, CDR1 is MDHEN and CDR2 is SYDVKM. The CDR3 contains 14 residues. CDR3 in amino acids: CASSPSRGGYEQYF. The CDR3 nucleotides read TGTGCCAGCAGCCCATCGCGGGGAGGCTACGAGCAGTACTTC.

In nucleotides, the CDR3 is TGTGCCAGCAGTGTAGACAGTAACTATGGCTACACCTTC. It translates to CASSVDSNYGYTF. The rearrangement uses TRBV6-1 and TRBJ1-2; TRBD1 might be the D (5 bases). Between the trimmed V and J ends, which lost 4 bases and 1 base, there was a span of 7 bases. Germline V gene data show CDR1 as MNHNS and CDR2 as SASEGT. CDR3 size: 13 residues.

V gene TRBV2 combines with J gene TRBJ1-2, with D uncertain. The CDR3 totals 15 residues. Germline CDR1 SNHLY, CDR2 FYNNEI. V was cut by 6 bases and J by 5 bases, with 19 bases left in between. CDR3 DNA sequence: TGTGCCAGCAGGGGAGCGGGCCCGGGGATTTATGGCTACACCTTC. Amino acids: CASRGAGPGIYGYTF.

This clone was seen once. The chain couples TRBV6-5 to TRBJ2-1; 11 bases line up with TRBD2. V lost 6 bases and J lost 9; bases outside the gene matches: 7. This CDR3 is built from 14 residues. CDR1 is MNHEY and CDR2 is SVGAGI in the germline V gene. CDR3 nucleotide sequence: TGTGCCAGCAGGAAAGGGACTAGCGGCGGTGAGCAGTTCTTC. This sequence encodes CASRKGTSGGEQFF.

This sequence joins TRBV4-1 and TRBJ2-2; perhaps TRBD1 as D (7 bases). The CDR3 extends over 16 amino acids. V dropped 0 bases and J dropped 7 bases, with 15 bases sitting between them. CDR1 is MGHRA and CDR2 is YSYEKL in the germline V gene. The chain's CDR3 is CASSQDGGGRGGELFF. The CDR3 DNA is TGCGCCAGCAGCCAAGATGGAGGGGGCCGCGGCGGGGAGCTGTTTTTT.

J is TRBJ2-2 and V is TRBV19, with 7 nucleotides matching TRBD1. The CDR3 totals 15 residues. J gave up 6 bases and V 8 bases, and 12 bases lay outside the gene matches. The germline CDR1 and CDR2 sequences are LNHDA and SQIVND (reference sequence). In DNA form, the CDR3 reads TGTGCCAGTTCCCTCACAGGGGCATCCCCCGGGGAGCTGTTTTTT. Translation gives CASSLTGASPGELFF.

The chain employs TRBV2 and TRBJ2-7; 8 bases fit TRBD1. Trimming at V came to 4 bases and at J to 3 bases, leaving 2 bases not matched to a gene. Looked up from germline, CDR1 is SNHLY and CDR2 is FYNNEI. The CDR3 is 13 amino acids. CDR3 coding DNA: TGTGCCAGCAGTGGGGACAGGAGCTACGAGCAGTACTTC. Translation: CASSGDRSYEQYF.

In its sample, this clone was seen a few times. The chain couples TRBV19 to TRBJ1-6; 9 bases agree with TRBD1. This CDR3 has 16 amino acids. Germline V gene lookup returns CDR1 LNHDA and CDR2 SQIVND (reference sequence). V shed 5 bases and J 7 bases; nucleotides not matched to a gene: 9. CDR3 loop: CASSSINRGRNSPLHF. CDR3 sequence (DNA): TGTGCCAGTAGTTCGATTAACAGGGGGCGAAATTCACCCCTCCACTTT. Full variable domain (remainder filled in from reference TRBV19 and TRBJ1-6): DGGITQSPKYLFRKEGQNVTLSCEQNLNHDAMYWYRQDPGQGLRLIYYSQIVNDFQKGDIAEGYSVSREKKESFPLTVTSAQKNPTAFYLCASSSINRGRNSPLHFGNGTRLTVT.

The chain carries TRBV30 and TRBJ2-7, with TRBD1 matching over 7 bases. With V trimmed by 1 base and J by 3 bases, 3 bases remained unmatched. Germline V gene sequence: CDR1 GTSNPN, CDR2 SVGIG (reference sequence). This CDR3 has 13 residues. The CDR3: CAWSATGVYEQYF. The CDR3, as DNA: TGTGCCTGGAGTGCCACAGGGGTCTACGAGCAGTACTTC.

The chain couples TRBV11-1 to TRBJ1-1, with no clear D. Germline V gene lookup returns CDR1 SGHAT and CDR2 FQDESV (reference sequence). The CDR3 extends over 13 amino acids. Trimming left V 2 bases short and J 6 bases short, with 10 bases between. The CDR3 sequence: CASSLRERSEAFF. The CDR3 DNA sequence: TGTGCCAGCAGCTTACGGGAAAGGTCTGAAGCTTTCTTT.

J is TRBJ1-2 and V is TRBV5-4, with D unclear. The CDR3 length is 16 residues. Germline values: CDR1 SGHNT, CDR2 YYREEE (reference sequence). The ends were cut back, 4 bases at V and 4 bases at J, with 20 bases in the middle. CDR3 coding DNA: TGTGCCAGCAGCCATGGAACCGGGAGCTCGGGCTATGGCTACACCTTC. Translating gives CASSHGTGSSGYGYTF. Variable domain in full (rest from reference TRBV5-4 and TRBJ1-2): ETGVTQSPTHLIKTRGQQVTLRCSSQSGHNTVSWYQQALGQGPQFIFQYYREEENGRGNFPPRFSGLQFPNYSSELNVNALELDDSALYLCASSHGTGSSGYGYTFGSGTRLTVV.

The V and J genes are TRBV18 and TRBJ2-7; D is perhaps TRBD2 (6 bases). The CDR3 extends over 14 amino acids. V lost 2 bases and J 5 bases, leaving 13 bases between the germline ends. Germline V gene data show CDR1 as KGHSH and CDR2 as LQKENI. CDR3: CASSPVRGSDEQYF. The CDR3 nucleotides are TGTGCCAGCTCACCAGTCCGGGGGAGCGACGAGCAGTACTTC.

V and J are TRBV6-5 and TRBJ2-7; weak D call: TRBD2 (5 bases). Germline loops: CDR1 MNHEY, CDR2 SVGAGI. The ends were cut back, 6 bases at V and 5 bases at J, with 17 bases in the middle. This CDR3 region has 14 residues. Here the CDR3 DNA reads TGTGCCAGCAGCCCCAGGAGGTCCGAAAACGAGCAGTACTTC. Translated: CASSPRRSENEQYF.

This sequence joins TRBV30 and TRBJ2-7; 10 nucleotides line up with TRBD2. This CDR3 contains 12 residues. J lost 6 bases, V lost 4 bases, and 3 bases had no gene match. CDR1 and CDR2 from the germline V gene are GTSNPN and SVGIG (reference sequence). CDR3 sequence reads: CAWKREGREQYF. The CDR3 DNA is TGTGCCTGGAAGCGGGAGGGCCGCGAGCAGTACTTC.

The chain employs TRBV6-1 and TRBJ1-6; 10 nucleotides match TRBD1. V was clipped by 5 bases and J by 8 bases; unmatched bases: 3. Germline V lookup: CDR1 MNHNS, CDR2 SASEGT. This CDR3 comprises 14 residues. CDR3 in amino acids: CASSSDRGHSPLHF. For the CDR3, the DNA is TGTGCCAGCAGTTCCGACAGGGGGCATTCACCCCTCCACTTT.

This clone was recorded only once. The chain links TRBV6-1 to TRBJ1-3; TRBD1 matches at 10 bases. The CDR3 is made up of 14 amino acids. Trimming cost V 7 bases and J 5 bases; bases outside gene matches: 5. Germline values: CDR1 MNHNS, CDR2 SASEGT. The CDR3, as DNA: TGTGCCAGCATTGCAGACAGGGGGCGAAACACCATATATTTT. Protein product: CASIADRGRNTIYF.

The chain recombines TRBV5-1 with TRBJ1-2; no firm D call. The CDR3 covers 15 residues. The germline V gene encodes CDR1 SGHRS and CDR2 YFSETQ. V gave up 5 bases and J gave up 0 bases, with 14 bases separating them. This chain's CDR3 is CASSRGSLANYGYTF. CDR3 bases: TGCGCCAGCAGTCGCGGCAGTTTAGCTAACTATGGCTACACCTTC.

The rearrangement links TRBV19 to TRBJ1-5, with TRBD1 matching over 7 bases. Germline V gene data show CDR1 as LNHDA and CDR2 as SQIVND (reference sequence). J gave up 1 base and V 3 bases, and 9 bases lay outside the gene matches. CDR3 length: 17 residues. CDR3 in amino acids: CASSISQEGASNQPQHF. DNA of the CDR3: TGTGCCAGTAGTATTTCTCAAGAGGGGGCAAGCAATCAGCCCCAGCATTTT.

A remark on this clone: The same CDR3 arises from other DNA sequences in this sample as well. The V call is TRBV30, the J call TRBJ2-5; D is unclear. The CDR3 loop spans 12 amino acids. Germline lookup yields CDR1 GTSNPN and CDR2 SVGIG (reference sequence). Trimming took 3 bases from V and 2 from J, leaving 7 bases between them. The CDR3 region is CAWSSGQETQYF. The CDR3 nucleotides read TGTGCCTGGAGCTCAGGACAAGAGACCCAGTACTTC.

This sequence joins TRBV5-1 and TRBJ1-6; D is unclear. Germline V gene sequence: CDR1 SGHRS, CDR2 YFSETQ. Trimming cost V 1 base and J 8 bases, with 13 bases left between them. The CDR3 consists of 15 residues. In DNA, the CDR3 is TGCGCCAGCAGCTTGCTCCCGGAGCCCGATTCACCCCTCCACTTT. It translates to CASSLLPEPDSPLHF. Full variable domain (rest looked up from reference TRBV5-1 and TRBJ1-6): KAGVTQTPRYLIKTRGQQVTLSCSPISGHRSVSWYQQTPGQGLQFLFEYFSETQRNKGNFPGRFSGRQFSNSRSEMNVSTLELGDSALYLCASSLLPEPDSPLHFGNGTRLTVT.

This clone has only one observation. The chain joins TRBV14 to TRBJ2-7, with D perhaps matching TRBD1 (5 bases). Germline values: CDR1 SGHDN, CDR2 FVKESK. This CDR3 is 15 amino acids long. Trimming removed 3 bases from V and 1 base from J, with 13 bases in between. CDR3 protein: CASSHGHIGSYEQYF. Here the CDR3 DNA reads TGTGCCAGCAGCCACGGACACATCGGGTCCTACGAGCAGTACTTC.

The rearrangement uses TRBV29-1 and TRBJ2-7; D unresolved. Trimming removed 0 bases from V and 3 bases from J, with 6 bases in between. The CDR3 is made up of 12 amino acids. Per germline, CDR1 SQVTM and CDR2 ANQGSEA. CDR3 sequence reads: CSVEEASYEQYF. The CDR3 coding sequence is TGCAGCGTTGAAGAGGCCAGCTACGAGCAGTACTTC.

The CDR3 sequence: CASSLASGGIGANVLTF. The CDR3 nucleotides read TGTGCCAGCAGCTTAGCGTCGGGGGGCATTGGGGCCAACGTCCTGACTTTC. The chain employs TRBV7-8 and TRBJ2-6; maybe TRBD2 (7 bases). CDR1 is SGHVS, CDR2 FQNEAQ, per germline. The CDR3 contains 17 residues. With 0 bases removed from V and 3 bases from J, the gap between germline ends came to 12 bases.